Below, 25 T cell receptor beta chains from the same sample are listed, as sequenced in a study of cytomegalovirus exposure and HLA in healthy donors. Profiled with immunoSEQ multiplex PCR; TCRdb holds only in-frame clones, not every one. In the table there are roughly 330,000 clones, roughly 87% of which are singletons. The sequencing input was PBMCs. The receptors come from a woman in her thirties in good health and CMV-seropositive.

The chain has TRBV9 and TRBJ2-7, with 10 bases fitting TRBD1. The CDR3 length is 15 residues. The germline CDR1 and CDR2 sequences are SGDLS and YYNGEE. The J segment lost 2 bases and the V segment lost 3 bases, leaving 5 bases of the junction unmatched. In nucleotides, the CDR3 is TGTGCCAGCAGCGAATCCGGGACAGGGGCCTACGAGCAGTACTTC. Translation: CASSESGTGAYEQYF. Complete variable domain (other parts from reference TRBV9 and TRBJ2-7): DSGVTQTPKHLITATGQRVTLRCSPRSGDLSVYWYQQSLDQGLQFLIQYYNGEERAKGNILERFSAQQFPDLHSELNLSSLELGDSALYFCASSESGTGAYEQYFGPGTRLTVT.

The chain links TRBV5-4 to TRBJ1-2; 10 positions agree with TRBD1. Unmatched junction bases numbered 9, after V lost 0 bases and J lost 4 bases. CDR1 and CDR2 (germline): SGHNT, YYREEE (reference sequence). The CDR3 covers 17 residues. CDR3 in DNA: TGTGCCAGCAGCTTGGGAGGGACAGGGGTCGGGCCCTATGGCTACACCTTC. Its protein product is CASSLGGTGVGPYGYTF.

This clone was seen a few times. The chain carries TRBV25-1 and TRBJ2-7; a possible D gene is TRBD2 (5 bases). CDR1 is MGHDK and CDR2 is SYGVNS in the germline V gene. The V end lost 2 bases, the J end lost 10 bases, and 9 bases lay between the germline ends. The CDR3 totals 11 residues. The CDR3 loop is CASSEREKQYF. The CDR3 bases are TGTGCCAGCAGTGAAAGGGAGAAACAGTACTTC.

This chain uses TRBV19 with TRBJ1-5; no definite D call. The V and J ends lost 3 bases and 5 bases respectively, with 8 bases between them. The CDR3 is 13 amino acids. Per the germline V gene, CDR1 is LNHDA and CDR2 is SQIVND (reference sequence). Written as DNA, the CDR3 is TGTGCCAGTAGTATGTTCGGGGATCAGCCCCAGCATTTT. Amino acids: CASSMFGDQPQHF.

This chain uses TRBV2 with TRBJ2-7; D is unclear. The germline gives CDR1 SNHLY, CDR2 FYNNEI. There are 12 residues in the CDR3. Trimming left V 6 bases short and J 0 bases short, with 6 bases between. CDR3 amino acids: CASSPNSYEQYF. CDR3 nucleotides: TGTGCCAGCAGCCCAAACTCCTACGAGCAGTACTTC.

This chain connects TRBV6-1 to TRBJ1-1; D is perhaps TRBD1 (6 bases). V was trimmed by 6 bases and J by 2 bases, leaving 13 bases between them. The CDR3 spans 14 residues. The germline V gene encodes CDR1 MNHNS and CDR2 SASEGT. Written as DNA, the CDR3 is TGTGCCAGCAGGACAGGTGGTAGAAACACTGAAGCTTTCTTT. Its protein product is CASRTGGRNTEAFF.

The chain joins TRBV5-4 to TRBJ1-6; possible D gene TRBD1, 5 bases. This CDR3 spans 15 amino acids. The V end was cut by 4 bases, the J end by 7 bases, with 15 bases between. Germline assignment: CDR1 SGHNT and CDR2 YYREEE (reference sequence). The CDR3 DNA is TGTGCCAGCAGCCCCCCCGGGGGGTGGAATTCACCCCTCCACTTT. This encodes CASSPPGGWNSPLHF. Filled out from reference TRBV5-4 and TRBJ1-6, the complete variable domain reads ETGVTQSPTHLIKTRGQQVTLRCSSQSGHNTVSWYQQALGQGPQFIFQYYREEENGRGNFPPRFSGLQFPNYSSELNVNALELDDSALYLCASSPPGGWNSPLHFGNGTRLTVT.

This clone was found a few times. J is TRBJ1-5 and V is TRBV28, with D perhaps TRBD1 (6 bases). CDR1 and CDR2 (germline): MDHEN, SYDVKM. Trimming pared 2 bases from V and 6 bases from J, leaving 11 bases between. CDR3 length equals 14 residues. For the CDR3, the DNA is TGTGCCAGCAGTTTAACAGGGAGGGGTCAGCCCCAGCATTTT. Translation gives CASSLTGRGQPQHF.

J is TRBJ2-3 and V is TRBV29-1, with D perhaps assigned TRBD1 or TRBD2 (5 bases each). Germline CDR1 SQVTM, CDR2 ANQGSEA. This CDR3 is built from 15 residues. Between the trimmed V and J ends, which lost 3 bases and 3 bases, there was a span of 16 bases. The CDR3 reads CSVDGAGIVTDTQYF. Here the CDR3 DNA reads TGCAGCGTTGATGGGGCGGGTATAGTGACAGATACGCAGTATTTT.

V is TRBV4-1 and J is TRBJ2-5; TRBD1 or TRBD2 may be the D gene (5 bases each). The germline V gene encodes CDR1 MGHRA and CDR2 YSYEKL. V was cut by 5 bases and J by 2 bases, with 12 bases left in between. The CDR3 has 14 amino acids. The DNA for the CDR3 is TGCGCCAGCAGCTTAGGGACGTCTCAAGAGACCCAGTACTTC. Translation gives CASSLGTSQETQYF.

V usage is TRBV5-6 and J usage is TRBJ2-7, with TRBD1 identical over 11 bases. CDR1 is SGHDT and CDR2 is YYEEEE in the germline V gene. CDR3 size: 15 residues. Trimming took 4 bases from V and 2 from J; bases not matched to a gene: 5. Here the CDR3 DNA reads TGTGCCAGCAGCCCGGGACAGGGGGTCCCCTACGAGCAGTACTTC. Translating gives CASSPGQGVPYEQYF.

Here the CDR3 reads CASSKGIGGYEQYF. As DNA, the CDR3 is TGTGCCAGCAGCAAAGGGATAGGGGGCTACGAGCAGTACTTC. The V gene is TRBV21-1, the J gene TRBJ2-7; TRBD1 is taken as the D call from the table, unchecked against the DNA. TRBV21-1 represents a pseudogene. The CDR3 is 14 amino acids.

This chain connects TRBV18 to TRBJ1-5; 7 positions match TRBD1. CDR3 length: 14 amino acids. The V gene end was trimmed by 4 bases and the J gene end by 3 bases; junction bases not matched to a gene: 3. Germline lookup yields CDR1 KGHSH and CDR2 LQKENI. The CDR3 DNA reads as TGTGCCAGCTCACTCGGGACAGTCAATCAGCCCCAGCATTTT. Protein product: CASSLGTVNQPQHF. Variable domain in full (rest from reference TRBV18 and TRBJ1-5): NAGVMQNPRHLVRRRGQEARLRCSPMKGHSHVYWYRQLPEEGLKFMVYLQKENIIDESGMPKERFSAEFPKEGPSILRIQQVVRGDSAAYFCASSLGTVNQPQHFGDGTRLSIL.

The chain carries TRBV30 and TRBJ1-5; D remains unclear. Trimming left V 1 base short and J 2 bases short, with 9 bases between. The germline V gene has CDR1 GTSNPN and CDR2 SVGIG (reference sequence). This CDR3 is 14 amino acids long. The chain's CDR3 is CAWSENLRNQPQHF. CDR3 nucleotide sequence: TGTGCCTGGAGTGAGAACCTTCGCAATCAGCCCCAGCATTTT.

This chain joins TRBV6-5 and TRBJ2-7, with D uncertain. Germline CDR1 reads MNHEY; CDR2 reads SVGAGI. V was shortened by 5 bases and J by 8 bases, with 4 bases between the two germline ends. The CDR3 has 9 residues. The DNA of the CDR3 is TGTGCCAGCAGTGAACAGCAGTACTTC. Amino acid sequence: CASSEQQYF.

This chain connects TRBV13 to TRBJ2-2; D uncertain. In germline, CDR1 is PRHDT, CDR2 FYEKMQ (reference sequence). The ends were cut back, 5 bases at V and 0 bases at J, with 7 bases in the middle. This CDR3 contains 14 residues. CDR3 region: CASSPGTNTGELFF. The CDR3 nucleotides are TGTGCCAGCAGCCCAGGAACGAACACCGGGGAGCTGTTTTTT.

The chain uses TRBV4-2 and TRBJ2-2; perhaps TRBD1 as D (7 bases). CDR3 length: 17 residues. The germline V gene has CDR1 LGHNA and CDR2 YNFKEQ. Deletions cut 1 base from V and 0 bases from J, with 12 bases between. The CDR3 DNA reads as TGTGCCAGCAGCCAAGTTGGGGGGACAGCGAACACCGGGGAGCTGTTTTTT. This codes for CASSQVGGTANTGELFF.

This chain joins TRBV7-2 and TRBJ1-2; TRBD1 might be the D (5 bases). V lost 5 bases and J 3 bases, leaving 13 bases between the germline ends. Looked up from germline, CDR1 is SGHTA and CDR2 is FQGNSA. The CDR3 has 14 residues. CDR3 sequence reads: CASSIFQGDYGYTF. In DNA, the CDR3 is TGTGCCAGCAGCATTTTCCAGGGTGACTATGGCTACACCTTC.

The chain couples TRBV9 to TRBJ1-1; D remains unclear. V was clipped by 3 bases and J by 1 base, with 7 bases between them. This CDR3 spans 13 amino acids. Germline CDR1 SGDLS, CDR2 YYNGEE. The CDR3 reads CASSAQKNTEAFF. CDR3 sequence (DNA): TGTGCCAGCAGCGCCCAGAAGAACACTGAAGCTTTCTTT.

The rearrangement links TRBV2 to TRBJ1-5; D possibly corresponds to TRBD1 (5 bases). CDR3 size: 13 residues. V was cut by 6 bases and J by 3 bases, with 9 bases left in between. Germline CDR1 SNHLY, CDR2 FYNNEI. The CDR3 DNA reads as TGTGCCAGCAGGGGGGACCTCAATCAGCCCCAGCATTTT. This encodes CASRGDLNQPQHF.

This chain connects TRBV9 to TRBJ2-1, with TRBD2 identical over 10 bases. This CDR3 region has 17 residues. The V gene's germline CDR1 is SGDLS and CDR2 YYNGEE. V was clipped by 0 bases and J by 6 bases; unmatched bases: 9. The CDR3 DNA reads as TGTGCCAGCAGCGTAGAGTCAGCGGGAGGGCCCGGCAATGAGCAGTTCTTC. This encodes CASSVESAGGPGNEQFF.

The chain carries TRBV25-1 and TRBJ2-7; D is unresolved. Germline CDR1 reads MGHDK; CDR2 reads SYGVNS. The V end was cut by 0 bases, the J end by 3 bases, with 6 bases between. The CDR3 sequence is 13 residues long. The CDR3 reads CASSEYGHYEQYF. CDR3 nucleotide sequence: TGTGCCAGCAGTGAATATGGGCACTACGAGCAGTACTTC.

CDR3 coding DNA: TGTGCCTCGGACAGGGTATGGGGCTCCTATAATTCACCCCTCCACTTT. Amino acid sequence: CASDRVWGSYNSPLHF. The V and J genes are TRBV30 and TRBJ1-6, with 8 bases lining up with TRBD1. The CDR3 contains 16 residues. The germline gives CDR1 GTSNPN, CDR2 SVGIG (reference sequence). The trim removed 7 bases at V and 0 bases at J, leaving 8 bases unmatched.

Written as DNA, the CDR3 is TGTGCCAGCAGTCCCCGGGCAGGGGGCACAGATACGCAGTATTTT. Translating it yields CASSPRAGGTDTQYF. This rearrangement joins TRBV27 to TRBJ2-3; perhaps TRBD1 as D (6 bases). Germline V gene lookup returns CDR1 MNHEY and CDR2 SMNVEV (reference sequence). The V and J ends lost 5 bases and 1 base respectively, with 13 bases between them. The CDR3 covers 15 residues.

CDR3 region: CSLGTPGDGYTF. The CDR3 DNA reads TGCAGCCTCGGGACCCCGGGGGATGGCTACACCTTC. The V and J genes are TRBV29-1 and TRBJ1-2, with a tentative D call TRBD1 (5 bases). Between the trimmed V and J ends, which lost 8 bases and 6 bases, there was a span of 16 bases. The length of the CDR3 is 12 residues. The germline V gene has CDR1 SQVTM and CDR2 ANQGSEA.